The T cell receptor (beta chain) under discussion was sequenced for a study of T cells in women clearing cervical HPV infection. Study context: Controls gave blood once infection was undetectable; cases at lesion identification.

The method was immunoSEQ multiplex PCR; TCRdb's version includes in-frame clones alone and lacks a portion of them. The sample features 30,000 to 35,000 clones, with approximately 20% in its top ten. Trimming shortened V by 5 bases and J by 1 base, and 8 bases separated the two germline ends. The length of the CDR3 is 13 residues. Germline CDR1 reads LNHDA; CDR2 reads SQIVND (reference sequence). To note about this clone: The read stops 3 residues short of the end of the CDR3; the missing end is completed from the germline J gene.

Dot-blot hybridization genotyped cervical HPV amplified with MY09/MY11 PCR. The sequencing sample was made of blood buffy coat. The chain links TRBV19 to TRBJ2-5; TRBD1 might be the D (6 bases). This clonotype was sampled from a woman between 18 and 69 years old with a cervical HPV16 infection that either progressed to CIN3+ or cleared (not recorded which). This CDR3 reads CASSADSQETQYF. The CDR3 bases that were read are TGTGCCAGTAGTGCGGACAGCCAAGAGACC. The full variable domain, in which reference TRBV19 and TRBJ2-5 provide the parts outside the CDR3, is DGGITQSPKYLFRKEGQNVTLSCEQNLNHDAMYWYRQDPGQGLRLIYYSQIVNDFQKGDIAEGYSVSREKKESFPLTVTSAQKNPTAFYLCASSADSQETQYFGPGTRLLVL.